One sample yielded the 28 T cell receptor beta chains listed below, sequenced in a study of T cell repertoires and HLA-DP antigens. Produced via immunoSEQ multiplex PCR; TCRdb's table is partial and in-frame only. In the table there are about 73,000 clones, 80% of which are singletons. For these receptors, no antigen is known. The source material was CD4+ T cells from PBMCs. All receptors come from a man aged 55 to 70 in good health and CMV-seronegative.

V is TRBV7-9 and J is TRBJ1-1, with TRBD1 matching over 7 bases. This CDR3 spans 14 amino acids. The trim removed 3 bases at V and 5 bases at J, leaving 6 bases unmatched. Germline CDR1 reads SEHNR; CDR2 reads FQNEAQ (reference sequence). In nucleotides, the CDR3 is TGTGCCAGCAGCTTGAACCAGGGGGAAACTGAAGCTTTCTTT. Translating gives CASSLNQGETEAFF.

This clone was recorded many times. The chain joins TRBV7-2 to TRBJ2-3; 14 bases are a match to TRBD2. CDR1 is SGHTA, CDR2 FQGNSA, per germline. The CDR3 extends over 16 amino acids. V gave up 5 bases and J gave up 6 bases; unmatched junction bases: 7. The CDR3 DNA reads TGTGCCAGCAGCCCCCGGACTAGCGGGGGGAGGGATACGCAGTATTTT. It translates to CASSPRTSGGRDTQYF.

The rearrangement links TRBV2 to TRBJ1-2; the match to TRBD1 covers 9 bases. Germline assignment: CDR1 SNHLY and CDR2 FYNNEI. After removal of 6 bases from V and 4 bases from J, the junction contained 9 bases not matched to a gene. The CDR3 is made up of 15 amino acids. The CDR3 bases are TGTGCCAGCAGGATGGACAGGGGATTAACCTATGGCTACACCTTC. Translation: CASRMDRGLTYGYTF. The full variable domain, its missing parts supplied by reference TRBV2 and TRBJ1-2, is EPEVTQTPSHQVTQMGQEVILRCVPISNHLYFYWYRQILGQKVEFLVSFYNNEISEKSEIFDDQFSVERPDGSNFTLKIRSTKLEDSAMYFCASRMDRGLTYGYTFGSGTRLTVV.

The chain has TRBV7-2 and TRBJ2-7; 10 bases fit TRBD2. This CDR3 is built from 14 residues. J lost 6 bases, V lost 5 bases, and 7 bases had no gene match. The germline CDR1 and CDR2 sequences are SGHTA and FQGNSA. The CDR3 sequence is CASSTERGGFEQYF. The CDR3 coding sequence is TGTGCCAGCAGCACAGAGCGGGGGGGCTTCGAGCAGTACTTC.

The chain is built from TRBV2 and TRBJ1-5, with TRBD1 as a possible D gene (5 bases). V gave up 9 bases and J gave up 2 bases, with 11 bases separating them. There are 13 residues in the CDR3. CDR1 is SNHLY and CDR2 is FYNNEI in the germline V gene. The CDR3 spells CASTGDGNQPQHF. CDR3 sequence (DNA): TGTGCCAGTACGGGGGATGGCAATCAGCCCCAGCATTTT.

The V gene is TRBV14, the J gene TRBJ2-5, with TRBD2 matching 11 bases. The CDR3 is made up of 17 amino acids. With 0 bases clipped from V and 5 bases from J, the junction kept 8 bases outside the gene matches. The germline gives CDR1 SGHDN, CDR2 FVKESK. CDR3 sequence: CASSQELLAGGLETQYF. The CDR3 bases are TGTGCCAGCAGCCAAGAGCTTTTAGCGGGAGGGCTGGAGACCCAGTACTTC.

The chain couples TRBV30 to TRBJ1-2; D is possibly TRBD1 (5 bases). The CDR3 contains 13 residues. With 2 bases removed from V and 7 bases from J, the gap between germline ends came to 14 bases. From germline, CDR1 is GTSNPN and CDR2 SVGIG (reference sequence). The CDR3 here is CAWSLSGDGGYTF. The CDR3 nucleotides read TGTGCCTGGAGTCTGTCGGGGGACGGTGGCTACACCTTC.

This chain joins TRBV4-1 and TRBJ2-5, with D possibly matching TRBD1 (5 bases). Trimming removed 1 base at V and 0 bases at J, with 12 bases between. Germline V lookup: CDR1 MGHRA, CDR2 YSYEKL. The CDR3 is 16 residues long. The CDR3 nucleotides read TGCGCCAGCAGCCAAGGGGTCGCAGGGTACCAAGAGACCCAGTACTTC. Protein sequence: CASSQGVAGYQETQYF.

This clone was seen only once. The chain couples TRBV5-6 to TRBJ2-3; TRBD2 agrees at 7 bases. V shed 5 bases, J shed 8 bases, and the junction held 2 bases outside the gene matches. The CDR3 spans 11 residues. The germline V gene encodes CDR1 SGHDT and CDR2 YYEEEE. DNA of the CDR3: TGTGCCAGCAGTTGGGAGGGTACGCAGTATTTT. Protein sequence: CASSWEGTQYF. Full variable domain (missing parts from reference TRBV5-6 and TRBJ2-3): DAGVTQSPTHLIKTRGQQVTLRCSPKSGHDTVSWYQQALGQGPQFIFQYYEEEERQRGNFPDRFSGHQFPNYSSELNVNALLLGDSALYLCASSWEGTQYFGPGTRLTVL.

The CDR3 coding sequence is TGTGCCAGCAGTTCACGGGCGACTGGGGCCAACGTCCTGACTTTC. Translation: CASSSRATGANVLTF. The chain recombines TRBV6-5 with TRBJ2-6; D unresolved. The CDR3 has 15 amino acids. Trimming removed 4 bases from V and 2 bases from J, with 9 bases in between. CDR1 and CDR2 from the germline V gene are MNHEY and SVGAGI.

This clone was detected once. CDR3 sequence reads: CASSESRPFGEQFF. The CDR3 DNA sequence: TGTGCCAGCAGTGAAAGTAGGCCCTTCGGTGAGCAGTTCTTC. This sequence joins TRBV2 and TRBJ2-1; D is uncertain. The germline CDR1 and CDR2 sequences are SNHLY and FYNNEI. CDR3 length: 14 residues. With 2 bases removed from V and 9 bases from J, the gap between germline ends came to 14 bases. Drawing the rest from reference TRBV2 and TRBJ2-1, the complete variable domain is EPEVTQTPSHQVTQMGQEVILRCVPISNHLYFYWYRQILGQKVEFLVSFYNNEISEKSEIFDDQFSVERPDGSNFTLKIRSTKLEDSAMYFCASSESRPFGEQFFGPGTRLTVL.

The chain links TRBV6-5 to TRBJ1-5, with 8 nucleotides matching TRBD1. Germline V gives CDR1 MNHEY, CDR2 SVGAGI. Unmatched junction bases numbered 1, after V lost 0 bases and J lost 6 bases. This CDR3 is 14 amino acids long. CDR3 amino acids: CASSYSQGGQPQHF. Written as DNA, the CDR3 is TGTGCCAGCAGTTACTCACAGGGGGGTCAGCCCCAGCATTTT.

This sequence joins TRBV5-6 and TRBJ2-2; D may be TRBD1 or TRBD2 (5 bases each). Germline V gene sequence: CDR1 SGHDT, CDR2 YYEEEE. The length of the CDR3 is 13 residues. Trimming took off 10 bases at V and 4 bases at J, with 14 bases between the two ends. The CDR3 DNA reads as TGTGCCGCCCCAGAGGGACCCACCGGGGAGCTGTTTTTT. Translated: CAAPEGPTGELFF.

This clone was detected only a few times. The chain combines TRBV4-3 with TRBJ2-7; the match to TRBD1 covers 8 bases. The V and J ends lost 4 bases and 4 bases, in that order; junction bases with no gene match: 9. The CDR3 spans 15 residues. CDR1 is LGHNA and CDR2 is YSLEER in the germline V gene. Here the CDR3 DNA reads TGCGCCAGCAGCCGTGGGACAGGCGTGGGGTACGAGCAGTACTTC. This codes for CASSRGTGVGYEQYF.

This rearrangement joins TRBV27 to TRBJ2-5, with a tentative D call TRBD2 (6 bases). With 4 bases removed from V and 3 bases from J, the gap between germline ends came to 12 bases. CDR3 size: 14 residues. CDR1 is MNHEY, CDR2 SMNVEV, per germline (reference sequence). DNA of the CDR3: TGTGCCAGCAGTTGGAGGGACCGAGAAGAGACCCAGTACTTC. Translating gives CASSWRDREETQYF.

This clone was seen a handful of times. V and J are TRBV7-3 and TRBJ1-2, with a possible D match to TRBD1 (6 bases). Trimming left V 5 bases short and J 1 base short, with 14 bases between. Per germline, CDR1 SGHTA and CDR2 FQGTGA. The CDR3 is 15 residues long. The CDR3 spells CASSIGTPNNYGYTF. The CDR3 DNA follows: TGTGCCAGCAGCATAGGGACACCTAATAACTATGGCTACACCTTC.

The V gene is TRBV5-5, the J gene TRBJ1-4, with D uncertain. Trimming took 4 bases from V and 6 from J, leaving 13 bases between them. CDR3 length: 14 amino acids. Germline V gene lookup returns CDR1 SGHKS and CDR2 YYEKEE (reference sequence). This CDR3 is CASSPLSVDEKLFF. CDR3 sequence (DNA): TGTGCCAGCAGCCCCTTAAGCGTCGATGAAAAACTGTTTTTT.

The chain links TRBV10-3 to TRBJ1-6; TRBD1 is a possible D gene (6 bases). This CDR3 region has 14 residues. V was pared by 6 bases and J by 6 bases, with 12 bases between. Germline V lookup: CDR1 ENHRY, CDR2 SYGVKD. CDR3 nucleotide sequence: TGTGCCATCAGAGAGACAGGATCTAATTCACCCCTCCACTTT. This codes for CAIRETGSNSPLHF.

This clone was recorded once. The CDR3 reads CASSQGGISGRLANTEAFF. Written as DNA, the CDR3 is TGCGCCAGCAGCCAAGGCGGGATCTCAGGACGGCTTGCGAACACTGAAGCTTTCTTT. The chain carries TRBV4-1 and TRBJ1-1; D is unresolved. The CDR3 has 19 amino acids. V shed 1 base and J shed 1 base, with 22 bases lying between them. Germline V gives CDR1 MGHRA, CDR2 YSYEKL.

The V and J genes are TRBV6-6 and TRBJ2-6; no clear D gene. CDR1 and CDR2 (germline): MNHNY, SVGAGI (reference sequence). The V and J ends lost 6 bases and 4 bases respectively, with 13 bases between them. This CDR3 has 15 amino acids. DNA of the CDR3: TGTGCCAGCAGCCGCGACTTCACCGGGGCCAACGTCCTGACTTTC. Translated: CASSRDFTGANVLTF.

The rearrangement joins TRBV27 to TRBJ2-3, with a tentative D call TRBD1 (6 bases). Germline V gives CDR1 MNHEY, CDR2 SMNVEV (reference sequence). This CDR3 spans 18 amino acids. With 6 bases removed from V and 0 bases from J, the gap between germline ends came to 22 bases. For the CDR3, the DNA is TGTGCCAGCAGCGAGGTGGGGTGGGGACAATCTAGCACAGATACGCAGTATTTT. Translated, it gives CASSEVGWGQSSTDTQYF.

This clone was detected only once. This chain connects TRBV10-3 to TRBJ2-7; maybe TRBD2 (6 bases). Looked up from germline, CDR1 is ENHRY and CDR2 is SYGVKD. V dropped 4 bases and J dropped 0 bases, with 10 bases sitting between them. The CDR3 has 14 residues. The CDR3 region is CAISVRDRSYEQYF. CDR3 nucleotide sequence: TGTGCCATCAGTGTGCGGGACCGCTCCTACGAGCAGTACTTC.

This rearrangement joins TRBV18 to TRBJ2-3; no firm D call. V was pared by 3 bases and J by 4 bases, with 11 bases between. This CDR3 comprises 14 residues. Germline loops: CDR1 KGHSH, CDR2 LQKENI. The CDR3 reads CASSPLPKPDTQYF. In DNA, the CDR3 is TGTGCCAGCTCACCCCTTCCGAAGCCAGATACGCAGTATTTT.

In this sample, this clone turned up once. The V gene is TRBV30, the J gene TRBJ2-7, with a weak D call TRBD1 (7 bases). This CDR3 spans 14 amino acids. Per the germline V gene, CDR1 is GTSNPN and CDR2 is SVGIG (reference sequence). Between the trimmed V and J ends, which lost 0 bases and 2 bases, there was a span of 11 bases. CDR3 sequence reads: CAWSVGRGAYEQYF. The CDR3, as DNA: TGTGCCTGGAGTGTGGGCAGGGGGGCCTACGAGCAGTACTTC.

The chain couples TRBV11-3 to TRBJ2-2; D remains unclear. V dropped 3 bases and J dropped 6 bases, with 17 bases sitting between them. Germline V gene sequence: CDR1 SGHNT, CDR2 YENEEA. The CDR3 consists of 16 residues. The CDR3 spells CASSFAPRDLPGELFF. The CDR3 DNA follows: TGTGCCAGCAGCTTCGCCCCCCGCGACTTGCCCGGGGAGCTGTTTTTT. Complete variable domain (other parts from reference TRBV11-3 and TRBJ2-2): EAGVVQSPRYKIIEKKQPVAFWCNPISGHNTLYWYLQNLGQGPELLIRYENEEAVDDSQLPKDRFSAERLKGVDSTLKIQPAELGDSAVYLCASSFAPRDLPGELFFGEGSRLTVL.

V is TRBV21-1 and J is TRBJ2-7; the table names TRBD2, a call not compared with the DNA. TRBV21-1 is described as a pseudogene. This CDR3 region has 14 residues. CDR3: CASSATVSDDGGYF. The DNA for the CDR3 is TGTGCCAGCAGCGCGACCGTATCAGACGACGGGGGGTACTTC.

This clone was seen once. V is TRBV29-1 and J is TRBJ2-7; TRBD1 agrees at 8 bases. Germline trimming cut 5 bases from V and 2 bases from J; bases unmatched to any gene: 8. Germline V gene lookup returns CDR1 SQVTM and CDR2 ANQGSEA. The CDR3 loop spans 14 amino acids. In DNA form, the CDR3 reads TGCAGCGTTCACGACAGGGGCTACACCTACGAGCAGTACGTC. Protein product: CSVHDRGYTYEQYV.

CDR3 amino acids: CASSLSFGYTF. In nucleotides, the CDR3 is TGTGCCAGCAGCTTGTCCTTCGGCTACACCTTC. The chain has TRBV7-9 and TRBJ1-2; no reliable D call. Between the trimmed V and J ends, which lost 3 bases and 8 bases, there was a span of 7 bases. The CDR3 consists of 11 residues. Germline-derived CDR1 and CDR2 are SEHNR and FQNEAQ (reference sequence).